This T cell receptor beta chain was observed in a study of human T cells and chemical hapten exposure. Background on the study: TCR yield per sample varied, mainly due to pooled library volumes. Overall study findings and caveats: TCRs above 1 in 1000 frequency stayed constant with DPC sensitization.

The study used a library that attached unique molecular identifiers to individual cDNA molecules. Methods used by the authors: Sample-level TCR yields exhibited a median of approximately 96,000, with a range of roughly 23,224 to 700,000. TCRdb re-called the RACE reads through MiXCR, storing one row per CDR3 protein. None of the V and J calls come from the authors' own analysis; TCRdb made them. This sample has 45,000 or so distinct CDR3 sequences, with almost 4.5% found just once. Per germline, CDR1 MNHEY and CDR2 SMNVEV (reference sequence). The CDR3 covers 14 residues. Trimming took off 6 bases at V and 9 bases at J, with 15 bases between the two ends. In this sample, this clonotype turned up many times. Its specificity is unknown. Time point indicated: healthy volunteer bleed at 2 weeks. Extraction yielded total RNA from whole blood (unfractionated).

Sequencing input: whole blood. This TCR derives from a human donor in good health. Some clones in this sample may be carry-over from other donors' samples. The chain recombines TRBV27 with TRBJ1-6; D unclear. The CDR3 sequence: CASRFRVVGSPLHF. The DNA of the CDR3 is TGTGCCAGCAGATTTAGAGTAGTTGGTTCACCCCTCCACTTT.